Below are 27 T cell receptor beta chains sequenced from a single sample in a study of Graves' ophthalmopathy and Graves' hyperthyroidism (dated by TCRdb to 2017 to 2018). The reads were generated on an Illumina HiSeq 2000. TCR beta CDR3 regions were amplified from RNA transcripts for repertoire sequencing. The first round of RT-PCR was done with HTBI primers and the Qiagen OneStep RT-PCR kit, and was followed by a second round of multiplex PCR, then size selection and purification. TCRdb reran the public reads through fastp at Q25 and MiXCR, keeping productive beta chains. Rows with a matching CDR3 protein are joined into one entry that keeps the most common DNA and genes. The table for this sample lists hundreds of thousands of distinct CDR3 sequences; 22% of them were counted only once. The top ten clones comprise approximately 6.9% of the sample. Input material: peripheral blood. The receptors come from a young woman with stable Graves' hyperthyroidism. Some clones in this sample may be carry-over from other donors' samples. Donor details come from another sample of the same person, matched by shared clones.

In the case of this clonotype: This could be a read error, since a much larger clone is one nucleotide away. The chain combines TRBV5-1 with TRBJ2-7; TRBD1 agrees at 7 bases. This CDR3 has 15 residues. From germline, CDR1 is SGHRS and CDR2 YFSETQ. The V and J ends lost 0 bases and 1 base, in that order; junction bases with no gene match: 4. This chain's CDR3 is CASSLALTGSYEQYV. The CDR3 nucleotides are TGCGCCAGCAGCTTGGCCTTGACAGGGTCCTACGAGCAGTACGTC.

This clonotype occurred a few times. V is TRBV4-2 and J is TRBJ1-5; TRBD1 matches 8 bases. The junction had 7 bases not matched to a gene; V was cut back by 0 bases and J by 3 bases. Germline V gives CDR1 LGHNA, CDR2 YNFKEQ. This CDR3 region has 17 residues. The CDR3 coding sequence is TGTGCCAGCAGCCAAGATGGGGGACAGGCATTCAATCAGCCCCAGCATTTT. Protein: CASSQDGGQAFNQPQHF.

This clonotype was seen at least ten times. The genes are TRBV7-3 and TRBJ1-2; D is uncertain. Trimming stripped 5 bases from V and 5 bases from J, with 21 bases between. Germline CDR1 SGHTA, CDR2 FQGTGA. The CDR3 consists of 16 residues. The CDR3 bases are TGTGCCAGCAGCCCTCCCCGGCACATCTCCCATTATGGCTACACCTTC. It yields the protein CASSPPRHISHYGYTF.

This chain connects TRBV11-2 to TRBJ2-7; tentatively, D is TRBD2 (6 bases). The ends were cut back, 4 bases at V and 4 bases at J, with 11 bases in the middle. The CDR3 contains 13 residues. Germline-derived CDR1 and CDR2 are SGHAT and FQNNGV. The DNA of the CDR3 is TGTGCCAGCAGCTCACTAGCTACTTACGAGCAGTACTTC. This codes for CASSSLATYEQYF.

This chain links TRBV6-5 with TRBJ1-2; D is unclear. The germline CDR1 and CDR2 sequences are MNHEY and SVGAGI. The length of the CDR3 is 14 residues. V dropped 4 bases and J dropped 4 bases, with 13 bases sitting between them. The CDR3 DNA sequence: TGTGCCAGCAGTTCGGCAGTCTTCGTCTATGGCTACACCTTC. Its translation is CASSSAVFVYGYTF.

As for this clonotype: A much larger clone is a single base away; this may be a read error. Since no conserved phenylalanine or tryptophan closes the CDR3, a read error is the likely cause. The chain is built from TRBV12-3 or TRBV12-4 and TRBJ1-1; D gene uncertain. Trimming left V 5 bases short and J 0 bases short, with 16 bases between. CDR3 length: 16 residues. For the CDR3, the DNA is TGTGCCAGCAGTCCCGACCGGTGGACGGTGAACACTGAAGCTTTCTTG. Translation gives CASSPDRWTVNTEAFL.

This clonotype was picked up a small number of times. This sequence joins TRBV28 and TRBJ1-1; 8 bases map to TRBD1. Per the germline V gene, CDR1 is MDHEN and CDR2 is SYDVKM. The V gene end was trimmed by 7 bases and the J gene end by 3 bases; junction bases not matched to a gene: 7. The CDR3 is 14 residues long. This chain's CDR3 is CASNPYRGYTEAFF. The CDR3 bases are TGTGCCAGCAACCCTTACAGGGGGTACACTGAAGCTTTCTTT.

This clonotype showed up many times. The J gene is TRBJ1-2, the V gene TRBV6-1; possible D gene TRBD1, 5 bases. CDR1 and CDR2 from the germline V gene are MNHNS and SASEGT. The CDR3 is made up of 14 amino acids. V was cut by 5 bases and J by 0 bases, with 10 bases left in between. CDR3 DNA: TGTGCCAGCAGTCCCGAGGGACCTAACTATGGCTACACCTTC. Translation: CASSPEGPNYGYTF.

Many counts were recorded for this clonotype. CDR3 in DNA: TGTGCCAGCAGGAGGGACATCAACGAGCAGTACTTC. Protein product: CASRRDINEQYF. The chain combines TRBV12-3 or TRBV12-4 with TRBJ2-7; a possible D gene is TRBD1 (6 bases). The length of the CDR3 is 12 residues. The V and J ends lost 6 bases and 5 bases respectively, with 11 bases between them.

The CDR3 sequence is CASSIAGNTGELFF. DNA for the CDR3: TGTGCCAGTAGTATAGCAGGGAACACCGGGGAGCTGTTTTTT. The rearrangement joins TRBV19 to TRBJ2-2; no definite D call. The CDR3 runs 14 residues. The germline V and J ends were trimmed by 1 base and 1 base, with 4 bases remaining between them. Germline lookup yields CDR1 LNHDA and CDR2 SQIVND (reference sequence). Looking up the rest from reference TRBV19 and TRBJ2-2 gives the full variable domain: DGGITQSPKYLFRKEGQNVTLSCEQNLNHDAMYWYRQDPGQGLRLIYYSQIVNDFQKGDIAEGYSVSREKKESFPLTVTSAQKNPTAFYLCASSIAGNTGELFFGEGSRLTVL.

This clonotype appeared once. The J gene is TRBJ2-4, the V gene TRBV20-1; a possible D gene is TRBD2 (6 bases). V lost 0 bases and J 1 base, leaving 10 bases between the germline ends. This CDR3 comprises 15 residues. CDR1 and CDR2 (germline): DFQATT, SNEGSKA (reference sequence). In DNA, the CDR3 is TGCAGTGCTAGAGATGGGGGGTCGGCCAAAAACATTCAGTACTTC. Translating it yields CSARDGGSAKNIQYF.

CDR3 coding DNA: TGTGCCAGCGGCCGGACTCAGAATAGCAATCAGCCCCAGCATTTT. Protein sequence: CASGRTQNSNQPQHF. The V and J genes are TRBV6-1 and TRBJ1-5; D not certain. CDR3 length: 15 amino acids. V lost 8 bases and J 0 bases, leaving 14 bases between the germline ends. Germline V gives CDR1 MNHNS, CDR2 SASEGT.

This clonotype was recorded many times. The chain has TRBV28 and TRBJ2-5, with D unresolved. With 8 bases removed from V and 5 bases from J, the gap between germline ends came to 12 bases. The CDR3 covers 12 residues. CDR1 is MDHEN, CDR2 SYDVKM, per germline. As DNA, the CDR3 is TGTGCCAGCGACGGAGTCGGGGAGACCCAGTACTTC. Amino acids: CASDGVGETQYF.

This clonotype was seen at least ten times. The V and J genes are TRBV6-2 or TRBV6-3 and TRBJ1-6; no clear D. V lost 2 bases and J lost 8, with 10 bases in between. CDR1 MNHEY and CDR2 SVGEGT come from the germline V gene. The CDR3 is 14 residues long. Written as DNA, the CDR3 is TGTGCCAGCAGTTACCGGGAGTCCCATTCACCCCTCCACTTT. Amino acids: CASSYRESHSPLHF.

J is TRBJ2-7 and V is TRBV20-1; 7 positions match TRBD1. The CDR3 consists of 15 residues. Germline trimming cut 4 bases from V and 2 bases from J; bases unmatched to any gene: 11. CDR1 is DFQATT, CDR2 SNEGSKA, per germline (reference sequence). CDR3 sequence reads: CSANPGDRATYEQYF. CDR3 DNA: TGCAGTGCTAATCCAGGGGACAGAGCCACCTACGAGCAGTACTTC.

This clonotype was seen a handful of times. CDR3 amino acids: CASSQDLGSHTGELFF. Written as DNA, the CDR3 is TGTGCCAGCAGCCAAGATCTCGGGAGTCACACCGGGGAGCTGTTTTTT. The V call is TRBV4-2, the J call TRBJ2-2; D is perhaps TRBD2 (6 bases). CDR1 is LGHNA, CDR2 YNFKEQ, per germline. The CDR3 totals 16 residues. V was trimmed by 0 bases and J by 3 bases, leaving 11 bases between them.

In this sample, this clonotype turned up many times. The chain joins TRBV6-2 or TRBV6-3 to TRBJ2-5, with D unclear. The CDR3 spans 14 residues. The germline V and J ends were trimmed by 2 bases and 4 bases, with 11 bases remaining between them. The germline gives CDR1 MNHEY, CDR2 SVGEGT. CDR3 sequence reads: CASSYDAVSETQYF. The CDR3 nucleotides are TGTGCCAGCAGTTACGATGCAGTATCAGAGACCCAGTACTTC.

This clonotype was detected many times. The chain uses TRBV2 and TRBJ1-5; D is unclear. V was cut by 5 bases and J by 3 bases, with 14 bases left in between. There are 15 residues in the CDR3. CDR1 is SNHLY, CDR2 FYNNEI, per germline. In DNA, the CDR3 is TGTGCCAGCAGTTTTATGGGAGGCTTCAATCAGCCCCAGCATTTT. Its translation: CASSFMGGFNQPQHF.

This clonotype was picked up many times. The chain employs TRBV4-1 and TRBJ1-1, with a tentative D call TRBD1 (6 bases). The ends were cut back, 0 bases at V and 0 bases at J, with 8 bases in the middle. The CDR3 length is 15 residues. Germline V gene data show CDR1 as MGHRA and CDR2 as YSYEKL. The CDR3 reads CASSQEAGVNTEAFF. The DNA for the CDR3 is TGCGCCAGCAGCCAAGAGGCAGGGGTGAACACTGAAGCTTTCTTT.

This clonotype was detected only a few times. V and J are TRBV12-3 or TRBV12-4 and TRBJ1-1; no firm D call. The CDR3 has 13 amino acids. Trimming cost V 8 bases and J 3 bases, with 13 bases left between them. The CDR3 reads CASGQRGDTEAFF. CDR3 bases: TGTGCCAGCGGCCAGCGCGGGGACACTGAAGCTTTCTTT.

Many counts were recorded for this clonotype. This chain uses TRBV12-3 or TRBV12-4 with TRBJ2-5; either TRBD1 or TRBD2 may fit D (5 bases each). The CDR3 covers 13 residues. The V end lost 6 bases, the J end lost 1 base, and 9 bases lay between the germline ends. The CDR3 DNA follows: TGTGCCAGCAGACCAGGGAGCCAAGAGACCCAGTACTTC. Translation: CASRPGSQETQYF.

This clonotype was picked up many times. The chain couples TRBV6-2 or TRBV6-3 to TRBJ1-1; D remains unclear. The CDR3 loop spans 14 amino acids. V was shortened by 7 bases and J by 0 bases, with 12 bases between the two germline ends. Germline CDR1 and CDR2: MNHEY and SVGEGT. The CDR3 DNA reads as TGTGCCAGCACCAGTGAGGGCTTGAACACTGAAGCTTTCTTT. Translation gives CASTSEGLNTEAFF.

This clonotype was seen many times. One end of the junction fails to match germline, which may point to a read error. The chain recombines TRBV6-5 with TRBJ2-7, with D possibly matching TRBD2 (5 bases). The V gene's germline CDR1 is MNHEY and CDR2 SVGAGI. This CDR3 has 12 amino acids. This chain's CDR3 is CASRYFEGEQYF. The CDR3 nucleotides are TGTGCCAGCAGATACTTCGAGGGCGAGCAGTACTTC.

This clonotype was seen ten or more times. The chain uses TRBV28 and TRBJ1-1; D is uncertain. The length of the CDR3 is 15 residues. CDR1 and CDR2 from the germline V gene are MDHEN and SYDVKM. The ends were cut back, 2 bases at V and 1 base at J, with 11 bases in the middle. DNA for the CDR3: TGTGCCAGCAGTTTAGAGACCCCGGCGAACACTGAAGCTTTCTTT. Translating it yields CASSLETPANTEAFF.

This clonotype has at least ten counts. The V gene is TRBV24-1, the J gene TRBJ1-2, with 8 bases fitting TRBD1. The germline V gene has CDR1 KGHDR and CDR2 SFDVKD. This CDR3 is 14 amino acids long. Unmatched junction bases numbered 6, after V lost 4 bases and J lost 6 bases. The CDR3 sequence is CATSDRTGIDGYTF. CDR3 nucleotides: TGTGCCACCAGTGACAGGACAGGGATTGATGGCTACACCTTC.

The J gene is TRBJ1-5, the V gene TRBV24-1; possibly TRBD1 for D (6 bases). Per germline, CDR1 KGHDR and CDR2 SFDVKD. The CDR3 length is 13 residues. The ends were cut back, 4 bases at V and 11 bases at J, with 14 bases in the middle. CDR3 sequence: CATSEGLKGAQHF. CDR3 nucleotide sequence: TGTGCCACCAGTGAAGGACTCAAGGGGGCCCAGCATTTT.

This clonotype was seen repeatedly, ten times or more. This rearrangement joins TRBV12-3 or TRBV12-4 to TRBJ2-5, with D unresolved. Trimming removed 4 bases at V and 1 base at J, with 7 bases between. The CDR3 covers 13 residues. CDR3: CASSSWSQETQYF. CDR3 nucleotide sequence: TGTGCCAGCAGTTCATGGTCCCAAGAGACCCAGTACTTC.